The sequence of this T cell receptor beta chain was determined in a study of spatial heterogeneity in lung cancer. Study context: Within raw reads, each unique TCR and UMI combination appeared on average more than ten times. Study-level points and caveats: In blood, ubiquitous expanded tumor TCRs appeared more at resection than follow-up.

This clonotype showed up just a few times. Antigen specificity is unknown. This CDR3 is 14 amino acids long. The V end lost 4 bases, the J end lost 3 bases, and 11 bases lay between the germline ends. Germline CDR1 SGHRS, CDR2 YFSETQ. Time point described: sample taken at primary tumor resection. Unique molecular identifiers, one per molecule, were present on every TCR cDNA molecule. TCRdb reprocessed the 5' RACE reads with MiXCR, giving one entry per CDR3 protein. The sample shows over 50,000 distinct CDR3 sequences, about 6.3% of them seen only once. The rearrangement uses TRBV5-1 and TRBJ2-1, with D perhaps matching TRBD1 (5 bases). The sample in question was PBMCs, obtained at surgery. This clonotype originated in a female donor with early-stage non-small cell lung cancer. The CDR3 nucleotides read TGCGCCAGCAGCCCGGGTGACAGCTACAATGAGCAGTTCTTC. Amino acid sequence: CASSPGDSYNEQFF.